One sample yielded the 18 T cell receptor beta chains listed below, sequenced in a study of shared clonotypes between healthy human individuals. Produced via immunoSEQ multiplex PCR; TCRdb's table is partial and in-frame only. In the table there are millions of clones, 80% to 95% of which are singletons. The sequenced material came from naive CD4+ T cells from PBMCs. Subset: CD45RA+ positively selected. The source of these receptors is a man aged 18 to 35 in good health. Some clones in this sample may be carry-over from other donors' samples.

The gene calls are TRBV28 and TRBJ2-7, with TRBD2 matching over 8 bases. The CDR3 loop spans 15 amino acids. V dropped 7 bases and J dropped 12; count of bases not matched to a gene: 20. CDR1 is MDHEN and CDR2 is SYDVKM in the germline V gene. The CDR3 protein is CASNLMGGGRGPVYF. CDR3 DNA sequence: TGTGCCAGCAATCTAATGGGCGGGGGGCGAGGCCCCGTGTACTTC.

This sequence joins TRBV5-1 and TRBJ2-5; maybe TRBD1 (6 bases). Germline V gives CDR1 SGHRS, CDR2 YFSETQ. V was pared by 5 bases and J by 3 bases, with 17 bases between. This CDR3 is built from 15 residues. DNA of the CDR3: TGCGCCAGCAGGCGAACAGGGACGAGTAAAGAGACCCAGTACTTC. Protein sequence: CASRRTGTSKETQYF.

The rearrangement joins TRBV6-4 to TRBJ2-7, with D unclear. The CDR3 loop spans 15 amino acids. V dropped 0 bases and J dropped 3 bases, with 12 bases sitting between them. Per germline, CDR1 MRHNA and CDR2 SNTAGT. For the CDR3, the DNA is TGTGCCAGCAGTGACTCGAAAGGATTTAACTACGAGCAGTACTTC. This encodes CASSDSKGFNYEQYF.

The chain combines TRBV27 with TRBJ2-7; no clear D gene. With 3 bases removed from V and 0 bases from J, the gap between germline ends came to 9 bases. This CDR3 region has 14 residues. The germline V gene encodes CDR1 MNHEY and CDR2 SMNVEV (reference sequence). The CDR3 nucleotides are TGTGCCAGCAGTTTCGGCAGGACCTCCTACGAGCAGTACTTC. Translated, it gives CASSFGRTSYEQYF.

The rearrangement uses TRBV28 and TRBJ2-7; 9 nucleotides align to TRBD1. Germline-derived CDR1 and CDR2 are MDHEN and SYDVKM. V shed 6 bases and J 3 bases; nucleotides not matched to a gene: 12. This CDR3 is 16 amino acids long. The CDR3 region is CASSEASWGQGYEQYF. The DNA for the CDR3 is TGTGCCAGCAGCGAAGCAAGCTGGGGACAGGGCTACGAGCAGTACTTC.

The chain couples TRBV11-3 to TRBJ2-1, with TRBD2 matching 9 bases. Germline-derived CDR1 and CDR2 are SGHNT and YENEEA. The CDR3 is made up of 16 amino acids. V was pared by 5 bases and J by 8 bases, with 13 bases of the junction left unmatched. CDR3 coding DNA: TGTGCCAGCAGCAGAAGGGTTAGCGGGAGTTCTGATGAGCAGTTCTTC. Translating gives CASSRRVSGSSDEQFF.

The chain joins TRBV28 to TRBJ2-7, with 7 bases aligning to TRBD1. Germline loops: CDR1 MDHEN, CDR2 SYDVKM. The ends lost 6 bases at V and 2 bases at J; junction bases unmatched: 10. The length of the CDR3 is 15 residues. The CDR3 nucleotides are TGTGCCAGCAGGAGGGGACAGACTCTTACCTACGAGCAGTACTTC. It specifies CASRRGQTLTYEQYF. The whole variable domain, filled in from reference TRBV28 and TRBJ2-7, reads DVKVTQSSRYLVKRTGEKVFLECVQDMDHENMFWYRQDPGLGLRLIYFSYDVKMKEKGDIPEGYSVSREKKERFSLILESASTNQTSMYLCASRRGQTLTYEQYFGPGTRLTVT.

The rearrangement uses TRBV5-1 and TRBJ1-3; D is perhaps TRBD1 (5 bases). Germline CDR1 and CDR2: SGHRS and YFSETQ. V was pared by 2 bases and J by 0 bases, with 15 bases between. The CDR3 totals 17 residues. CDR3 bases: TGCGCCAGCAGCTTACCGACGACAGCCAGCTCTGGAAACACCATATATTTT. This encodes CASSLPTTASSGNTIYF.

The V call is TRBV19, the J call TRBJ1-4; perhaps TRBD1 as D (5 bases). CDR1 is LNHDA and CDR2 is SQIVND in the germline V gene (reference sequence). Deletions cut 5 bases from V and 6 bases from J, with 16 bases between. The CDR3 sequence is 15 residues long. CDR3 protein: CASSLGSGTHEKLFF. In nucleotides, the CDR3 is TGTGCCAGTAGTTTAGGGTCAGGGACCCATGAAAAACTGTTTTTT.

CDR3 sequence: CASSQDRTNSGQPQHF. In DNA, the CDR3 is TGTGCCAGCAGCCAAGATAGAACAAACTCGGGACAGCCCCAGCATTTT. The chain joins TRBV4-2 to TRBJ1-5, with D unclear. The CDR3 loop spans 16 amino acids. V lost 0 bases and J lost 7, with 16 bases in between. Germline CDR1 and CDR2: LGHNA and YNFKEQ.

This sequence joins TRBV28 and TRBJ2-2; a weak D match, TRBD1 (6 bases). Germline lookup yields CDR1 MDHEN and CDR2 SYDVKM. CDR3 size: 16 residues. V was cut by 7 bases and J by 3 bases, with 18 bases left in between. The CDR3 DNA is TGTGCCAGCACCCATGGGTGGGGGCGGGACACCGGGGAGCTGTTTTTT. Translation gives CASTHGWGRDTGELFF.

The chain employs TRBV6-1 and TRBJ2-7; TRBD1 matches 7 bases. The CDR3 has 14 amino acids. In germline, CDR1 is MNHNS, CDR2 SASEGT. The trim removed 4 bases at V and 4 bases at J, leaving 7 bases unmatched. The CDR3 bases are TGTGCCAGCAGTGGGACAGGCTCCGCTTACGAGCAGTACTTC. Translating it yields CASSGTGSAYEQYF.

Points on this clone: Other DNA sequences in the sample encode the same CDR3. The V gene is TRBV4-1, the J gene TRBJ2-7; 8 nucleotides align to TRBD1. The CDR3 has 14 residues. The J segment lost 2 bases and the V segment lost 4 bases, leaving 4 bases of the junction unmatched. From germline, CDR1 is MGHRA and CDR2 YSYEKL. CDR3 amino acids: CASSRGTGAYEQYF. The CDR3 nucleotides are TGCGCCAGCAGCCGGGGGACAGGAGCCTACGAGCAGTACTTC.

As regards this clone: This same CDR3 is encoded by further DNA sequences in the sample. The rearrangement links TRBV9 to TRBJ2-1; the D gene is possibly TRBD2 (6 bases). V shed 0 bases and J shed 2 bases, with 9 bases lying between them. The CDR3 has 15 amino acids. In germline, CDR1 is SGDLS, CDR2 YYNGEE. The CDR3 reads CASSVAGLTYNEQFF. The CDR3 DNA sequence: TGTGCCAGCAGCGTAGCAGGACTAACCTACAATGAGCAGTTCTTC.

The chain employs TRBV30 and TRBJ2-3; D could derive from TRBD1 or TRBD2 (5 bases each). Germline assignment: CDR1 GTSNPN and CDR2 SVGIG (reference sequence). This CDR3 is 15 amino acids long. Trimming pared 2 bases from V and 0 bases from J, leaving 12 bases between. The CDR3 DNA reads TGTGCCTGGAGTCTCCGGGACCCAAGCACAGATACGCAGTATTTT. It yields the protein CAWSLRDPSTDTQYF.

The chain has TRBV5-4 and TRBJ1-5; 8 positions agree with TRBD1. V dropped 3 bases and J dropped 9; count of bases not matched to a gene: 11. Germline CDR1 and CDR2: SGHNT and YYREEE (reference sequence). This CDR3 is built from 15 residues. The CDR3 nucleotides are TGTGCCAGCAGCTCCGGACAGGGCGGTAATGCGCCCCAGCATTTT. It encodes CASSSGQGGNAPQHF.

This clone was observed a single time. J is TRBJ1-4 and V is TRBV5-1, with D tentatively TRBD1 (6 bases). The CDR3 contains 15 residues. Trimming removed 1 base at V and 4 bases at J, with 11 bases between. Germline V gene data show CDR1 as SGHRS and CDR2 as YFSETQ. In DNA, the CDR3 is TGCGCCAGCAGCTTGACAGGGTTTGGTAATGAAAAACTGTTTTTT. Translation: CASSLTGFGNEKLFF. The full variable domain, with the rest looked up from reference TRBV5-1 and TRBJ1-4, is KAGVTQTPRYLIKTRGQQVTLSCSPISGHRSVSWYQQTPGQGLQFLFEYFSETQRNKGNFPGRFSGRQFSNSRSEMNVSTLELGDSALYLCASSLTGFGNEKLFFGSGTQLSVL.

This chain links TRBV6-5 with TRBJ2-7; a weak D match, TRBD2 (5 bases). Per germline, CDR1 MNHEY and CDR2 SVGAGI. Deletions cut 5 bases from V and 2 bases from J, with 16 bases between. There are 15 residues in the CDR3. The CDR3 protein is CASSTPGRSPYEQYF. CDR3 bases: TGTGCCAGCAGTACCCCGGGAAGGTCCCCCTACGAGCAGTACTTC.